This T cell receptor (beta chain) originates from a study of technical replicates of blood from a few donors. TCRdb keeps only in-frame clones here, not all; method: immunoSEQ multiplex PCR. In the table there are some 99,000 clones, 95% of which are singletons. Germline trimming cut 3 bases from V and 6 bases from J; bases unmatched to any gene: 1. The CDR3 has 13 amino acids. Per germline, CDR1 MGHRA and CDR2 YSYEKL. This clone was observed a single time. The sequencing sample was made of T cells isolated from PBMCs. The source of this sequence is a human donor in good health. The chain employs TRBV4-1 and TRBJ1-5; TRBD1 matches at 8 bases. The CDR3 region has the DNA TGCGCCAGCAGCCATGACAGGGGTCAGCCCCAGCATTTT. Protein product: CASSHDRGQPQHF.